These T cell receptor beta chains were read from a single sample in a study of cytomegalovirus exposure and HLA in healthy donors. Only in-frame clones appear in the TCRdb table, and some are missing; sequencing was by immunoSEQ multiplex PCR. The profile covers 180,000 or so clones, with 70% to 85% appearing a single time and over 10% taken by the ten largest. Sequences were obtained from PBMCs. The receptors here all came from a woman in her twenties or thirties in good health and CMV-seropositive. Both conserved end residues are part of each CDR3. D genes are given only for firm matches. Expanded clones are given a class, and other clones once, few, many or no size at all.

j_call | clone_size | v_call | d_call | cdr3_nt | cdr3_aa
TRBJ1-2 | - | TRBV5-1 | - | TGCGCCAGCAGCTTGCCGTCAGGGGAAGGCTACACCTTC | CASSLPSGEGYTF
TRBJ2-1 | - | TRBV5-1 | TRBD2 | TGCGCCAGCAGCACCAGGACTAGCGCAAACAATGAGCAGTTCTTC | CASSTRTSANNEQFF
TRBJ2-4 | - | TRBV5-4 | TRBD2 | TGTGCCAGCAGCTTGGGGCGGGAGGCGTCAAACATTCAGTACTTC | CASSLGREASNIQYF
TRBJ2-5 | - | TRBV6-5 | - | TGTGCCAGCAGTCCCGCTAGCATCCAAGAGACCCAGTACTTC | CASSPASIQETQYF
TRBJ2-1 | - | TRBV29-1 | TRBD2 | TGCAGCTCATTGCAAGGCGGGAGCTCCTACAATGAGCAGTTCTTC | CSSLQGGSSYNEQFF
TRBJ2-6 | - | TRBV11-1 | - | TGTGCCAGCACAATTGGGTTTTCGGGGAGCTCTGGGGCCAACGTCCTGACTTTC | CASTIGFSGSSGANVLTF
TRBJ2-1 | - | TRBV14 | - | TGTGCCAGCAGCCAAAACCAGCGGGAGCAGTTCTTC | CASSQNQREQFF
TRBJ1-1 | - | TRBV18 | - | TGTGCCAGCTCAGGCCAGATGAACACTGAAGCTTTCTTT | CASSGQMNTEAFF
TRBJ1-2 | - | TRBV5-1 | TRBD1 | TGCGCCAGCAGCTTAGACGGGACAGGGGACGGCTACACCTTC | CASSLDGTGDGYTF
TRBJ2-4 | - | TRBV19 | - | TGTGCCAGTAGTATAGGTCGGGTAACGGACATTCAGTACTTC | CASSIGRVTDIQYF
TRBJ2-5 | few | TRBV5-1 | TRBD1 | TGCGCCAGCAGCACCGGACAGGGGGGTCAAGAGACCCAGTACTTC | CASSTGQGGQETQYF
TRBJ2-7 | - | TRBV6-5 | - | TGTGCCAGCGGGCTTGGGGGGTTTACCTACGAGCAGTACTTC | CASGLGGFTYEQYF
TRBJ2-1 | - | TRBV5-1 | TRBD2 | TGCGCCAGCAGCTTGGTTCCCGGGACTAGCTACAATGAGCAGTTCTTC | CASSLVPGTSYNEQFF
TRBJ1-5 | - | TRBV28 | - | TGTGCCAGCAGCCCATCCTCAGGGGTAGGTCAGCCCCAGCATTTT | CASSPSSGVGQPQHF
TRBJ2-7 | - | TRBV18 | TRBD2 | TGTGCCAGCTCACCGGGGCGGGAGCCCTACGAGCAGTACTTC | CASSPGREPYEQYF
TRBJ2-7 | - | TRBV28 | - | TGTGCCAGCAGTTTATTTTCCACAGGCGAGCAGTACTTC | CASSLFSTGEQYF
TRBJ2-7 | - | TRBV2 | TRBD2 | TGTGCCAGCTGGGGACTAGCGGGGGAGCAGTACTTC | CASWGLAGEQYF
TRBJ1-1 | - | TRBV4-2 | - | TGTGCCAGCAGCCAAGACCGACAGACTGAAGCTTTCTTT | CASSQDRQTEAFF
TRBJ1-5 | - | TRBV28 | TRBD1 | TGTGCCAGCAGTTCACAGGGGGTTGGTCAGCCCCAGCATTTT | CASSSQGVGQPQHF
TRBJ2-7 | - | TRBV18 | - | TGTGCCAGCTCACCAGTACAGGACTACGAGCAGTACTTC | CASSPVQDYEQYF
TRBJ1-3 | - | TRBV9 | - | TGTGCCAGCAGCGTAGTGGAGGGAACCATATATTTT | CASSVVEGTIYF
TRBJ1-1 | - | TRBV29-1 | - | TGCAGCGGCTGGCAGGGGCGCGACACTGAAGCTTTCTTT | CSGWQGRDTEAFF
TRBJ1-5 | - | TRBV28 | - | TGTGCCAGCAGTTTGGGCTCGACAGCATATAGCAATCAGCCCCAGCATTTT | CASSLGSTAYSNQPQHF
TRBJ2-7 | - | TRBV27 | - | TGTGCCAGCAGTTTAACCCTAGCTACCTTCTCCTACGAGCAGTACTTC | CASSLTLATFSYEQYF
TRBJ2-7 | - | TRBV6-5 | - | TGTGCCAGCAGTTATCGGAGAGGAGGATCCTACGAGCAGTACTTC | CASSYRRGGSYEQYF
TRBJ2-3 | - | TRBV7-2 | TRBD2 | TGTGCCAGCAGCTTAGCTCTAGCGGGAGAGACAGATACGCAGTATTTT | CASSLALAGETDTQYF
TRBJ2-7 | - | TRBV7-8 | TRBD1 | TGTGCCAGCACCCCCGGGACAGGGGTTGAGCAGTACTTC | CASTPGTGVEQYF
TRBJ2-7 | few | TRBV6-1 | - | TGTGCCAGTGAACAGGACGGCAGCTCCTACGAGCAGTACTTC | CASEQDGSSYEQYF
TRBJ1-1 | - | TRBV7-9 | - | TGTGCCAGCAGCCCAACCTCCGCGGACACTGAAGCTTTCTTT | CASSPTSADTEAFF
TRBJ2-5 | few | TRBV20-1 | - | TGCAGTGCTACTCACCAAGAGACCCAGTACTTC | CSATHQETQYF
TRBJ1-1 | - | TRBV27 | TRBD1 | TGTGCCAGCAGTTTATCTACCGGGACAGGGGTGAGAACTGAAGCTTTCTTT | CASSLSTGTGVRTEAFF
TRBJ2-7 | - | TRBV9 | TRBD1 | TGTGCCAGCAGCACCCTCTCCGGACAGGGCTACGAGCAGTACTTC | CASSTLSGQGYEQYF
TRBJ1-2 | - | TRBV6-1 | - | TGTGCCAGCAGTGAAAGAGGGGAGGCTGGCTACACCTTC | CASSERGEAGYTF
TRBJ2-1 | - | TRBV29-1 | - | TGCAGCGTTGAGCAACAGGGCTTAAGTGAGCAGTTCTTC | CSVEQQGLSEQFF
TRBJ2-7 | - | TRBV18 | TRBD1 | TGTGCCAGCTCACCAGGACAGGGGGCGGGAGAGCAGTACTTC | CASSPGQGAGEQYF
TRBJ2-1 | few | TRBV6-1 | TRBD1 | TGTGCCAGCAGTGGCCTCACAGGGGTGGGTTACAATGAGCAGTTCTTC | CASSGLTGVGYNEQFF
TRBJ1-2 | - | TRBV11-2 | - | TGTGCCAGCAGCTTGTCCCTCCCGGTGAATTACAACTATGGCTACACCTTC | CASSLSLPVNYNYGYTF
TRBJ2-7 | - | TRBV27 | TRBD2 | TGTGCCAGCAGTTTCGGGCTAGCGGGTTACGAGCAGTACTTC | CASSFGLAGYEQYF
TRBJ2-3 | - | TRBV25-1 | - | TGTGCCAGCAGTGAAGAGTTACCAGATACGCAGTATTTT | CASSEELPDTQYF
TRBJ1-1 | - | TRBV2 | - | TGTGCCAGCAGTCCAGGGGACCTTGCTGAAGCTTTCTTT | CASSPGDLAEAFF
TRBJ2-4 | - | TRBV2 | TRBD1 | TGTGCCAGCAGTGGCCACCTGGGACAGGGGACGTACATTCAGTACTTC | CASSGHLGQGTYIQYF
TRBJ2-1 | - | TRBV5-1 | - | TGCGCCAGCAGCCCCGGTGGGCAGGCCTACAATGAGCAGTTCTTC | CASSPGGQAYNEQFF
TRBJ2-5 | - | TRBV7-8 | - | TGTGCCAGCAGCTCCACTTTTGACAGGGGAGGGGAGACCCAGTACTTC | CASSSTFDRGGETQYF
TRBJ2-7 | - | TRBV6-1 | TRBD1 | TGTGCCAGCAGTGGACAGGGGGGGTCCTACGAGCAGTACTTC | CASSGQGGSYEQYF
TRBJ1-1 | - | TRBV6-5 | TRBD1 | TGTGCCAGCAGCTACGACCGGGACAGGGGGCCGACTGAAGCTTTCTTT | CASSYDRDRGPTEAFF
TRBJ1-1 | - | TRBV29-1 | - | TGCAGCGTTGATCTCTTGGAAGCTTTCTTT | CSVDLLEAFF
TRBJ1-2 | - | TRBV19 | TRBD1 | TGTGCCAGTAAGGACAGGGGAAGGAACTATGGCTACACCTTC | CASKDRGRNYGYTF
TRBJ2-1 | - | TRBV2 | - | TGTGCCAGCTTAAGACCTTCCCTAGACAATGAGCAGTTCTTC | CASLRPSLDNEQFF
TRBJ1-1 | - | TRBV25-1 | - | TGTGCCAGCAGTGACGGTATCGGGGTAGTGAAGACTGAAGCTTTCTTT | CASSDGIGVVKTEAFF
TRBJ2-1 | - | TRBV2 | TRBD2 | TGTGCCAGCACCGGGGGGGGTAGAAATGAGCAGTTCTTC | CASTGGGRNEQFF
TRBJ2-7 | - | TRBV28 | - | TGTGCCAGCAGTTTGTATGGCGGGACGGACTCCTACGAGCAGTACTTC | CASSLYGGTDSYEQYF
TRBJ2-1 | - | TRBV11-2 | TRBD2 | TGTGCCAGCAGCGGACGACTAGCGGGAGGAGGGAATGAGCAGTTCTTC | CASSGRLAGGGNEQFF
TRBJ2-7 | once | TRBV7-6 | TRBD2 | TGTGCCAGCAGCTTACAAGGGACTAGCGGCTACGAGCAGTACTTC | CASSLQGTSGYEQYF
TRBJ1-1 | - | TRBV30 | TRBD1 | TGTGCAGCGAACAGGGGCTTGAACACTGAAGCTTTCTTT | CAANRGLNTEAFF
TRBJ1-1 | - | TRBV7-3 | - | TGTGCCAGCAGCCTCGGCGGGCGGGCCACTGAAGCTTTCTTT | CASSLGGRATEAFF
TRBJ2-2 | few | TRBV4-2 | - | TGTGCCAGCAGCCAGCCGACTCGCACCGGGGAGCTGTTTTTT | CASSQPTRTGELFF
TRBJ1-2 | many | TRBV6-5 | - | TGTGCCAGCAGTTACTCAACTCTAACAGGGAATGGCTACACCTTC | CASSYSTLTGNGYTF